This T cell receptor (beta chain) comes out of a study of cytomegalovirus exposure and HLA in healthy donors (dated by TCRdb to 2015 to 2018). At the level of the whole study: In an earlier analysis of several hundred of the donors, under 300 Gb of sequence data and 100 million or so unique TCR beta sequences from roughly 180 million T cells were reported. Across approximately 400 genotyped donors of the cohort, an average of roughly 250,000 unique TCR beta nucleotide sequences per donor were sequenced, and 15% to 20% of those sequences were non-productive. A later genetic analysis used genome-wide SNP genotypes for about 65% of the roughly 700 donors, treating that subset as a discovery cohort. Along with the 666-subject first cohort, a separate validation cohort of roughly 110 different subjects was used. All discovery cohort repertoires had been generated on a single sequencing platform. The study aimed to test whether cataloging public T cell receptors could reveal signatures of past pathogen exposure. To predict cytomegalovirus infection status, the study brought together high-throughput TCR immunosequencing, statistical association of individual TCRs with disease status, and machine learning. The genetic ancestry cluster associated with self-reported Caucasian donors included 65% to 90% of the roughly 400 genotyped donors. Typing coverage varied by locus: roughly 629-630 donors for A, B, C, DRB1 and DQB1; under 550 for DQA1; around 610 for DPA1; some 470 for DPB1. To study patterns of TCR occurrence, a later analysis re-analyzed previously published TCR beta repertoires from around 670 donors and added high-resolution HLA genotyping. To decide whether each TCR beta V gene segment behaved as functional or pseudogenic, an earlier analysis of 587 of the donors relied on high-throughput TCR beta sequencing. The study used immunosequencing to profile the T cell repertoires of under 700 subjects and linked those repertoires to cytomegalovirus serostatus. Donor age, sex, ethnicity and CMV serostatus were compiled together with the repertoire data. Around 320 gigabases of sequencing data and approximately 85 million unique TCR sequences were included in an early release covering 500 to 750 HLA-typed donors. About five DR-DQ haplotypes were treated as single units for association and clustering because of strong linkage in the cohort. Rather than drawing on any new phenotypic data, the later analysis identified candidate immune exposures from TCR beta sequences and the way those sequences occurred across donors. Class I and class II HLA loci were covered by the typing at four-digit resolution. Overall results and qualifications from the work: Linkage disequilibrium might explain the correlated functional status among segregating V segments, but an unknown experimental factor could not be ruled out. A further reported finding was that TCR beta sequences accurately predicted the HLA-A and HLA-B alleles for most subjects in the first cohort. Assigning TCR associations to individual alleles was difficult when HLA alleles, especially DR and DQ, strongly co-occurred. A later analysis reported that several top co-occurrence clusters appeared linked to parvovirus B19, influenza, CMV and Epstein-Barr virus. The 87-base-pair reads could not distinguish some IMGT-functional V segments, including TRBV6-2 and TRBV6-3, so those segments were excluded. A cluster of highly shared sequence variants was judged likely to represent a technical artifact of the sequencing pipeline. V-gene and J-gene trimming of TCR beta chains was associated with a missense DCLRE1C variant in a later genetic analysis, and the association was replicated in an independent cohort. A total of some 180 TCR beta chains were listed by the study as associated with cytomegalovirus. In vitro tests confirmed that a few of the cytomegalovirus-associated TCR beta chains recognize cytomegalovirus antigens. Specific HLA alleles were associated with 15,000 to 20,000 TCR beta sequences at a false discovery rate of 0.05 in a later analysis. In an earlier analysis of fewer than 750 of the donors, most TCR beta V segments were observed in productive rearrangements about 87% or about 30% of the time, broadly matching IMGT annotations. Most TCR sequences were observed very rarely across donors, whereas some public TCRs were present in many individuals. Only TCR beta chains were sequenced in this cohort, and the absence of alpha or paired-chain data limited detectable features. Most CMV-associated TCR beta chains appeared to be HLA-restricted in a later analysis, and the HLA associations seemed to be driven largely by CMV exposure. According to a later analysis, TCR association rates differed among HLA loci, with DRB1 alleles showing the most associated TCRs and HLA-C alleles showing the fewest. The earlier analysis of about 600 of the donors excluded around 17 rarely observed V segments, including chromosome 9 orphons, because counts were too low. In a later genetic analysis, fewer N-insertions in productive TCRs were reported among donors in an Asian-associated ancestry cluster than the roughly 700-donor mean. For the cohort, immune exposure information was limited to CMV serostatus. The authors suggested that the approach could potentially be generalized to other disease states and immunological phenotypes. The classifier was reported to diagnose cytomegalovirus status with high specificity and sensitivity in both the original cohort and the validation cohort. Because HLA typing was unavailable for some donors at each locus, only the typed subset was used in association tests. Sequencing depth was assumed to be roughly uniform across donors in the presence/absence analyses, though that assumption may not hold. A later analysis found that HLA-associated TCR beta chains were more clonally expanded and had lower generation probabilities than equally common non-associated chains.

The V and J ends are trimmed by 2 bases and 5 bases, leaving 21 bases between them. The germline V gene sets CDR1 to LGHNA and CDR2 to YNFKEQ. There are 17 amino acids in the CDR3, from cysteine to phenylalanine inclusive. Left in the record is the CDR3 DNA by itself, 51 bases read in frame from the first base. Library creation used the immunoSEQ multiplex PCR assay. The multiplex PCR relied on a mix of 60 forward primers for TCR Vbeta segments and 13 reverse primers for TCR Jbeta segments. Amplification of the CDR3 region of rearranged TCR beta genes was performed with a multiplex PCR assay on genomic DNA. Amplified TCR beta libraries were sequenced as 87-base-pair reads on the Illumina HiSeq System. Turning to the authors' computational methods: Across the 700 or so repertoires, a later analysis counted tens of millions of unique TCR beta chains, about 10 million of which were shared by at least two donors. To remove PCR and sequencing errors, raw reads were error-corrected and collapsed into unique sequences using a nearest-neighbor algorithm that merged closely related sequences. Alignment of CDR3 sequences to IMGT reference sequences was used to assign V, D and J gene segments. For a sequence to be retained, a match of at least six nucleotides to both a V gene segment and a J gene segment was required. A rearrangement was called productive if the CDR3 had no stop codons and remained in frame with V and J, and every other rearrangement was called non-productive. CDR3 was defined by IMGT convention, running from the second conserved V-encoded cysteine to the conserved J-encoded phenylalanine. Sequences without an unambiguous match to a single V gene segment were excluded from the earlier analysis of 500 to 700 of the donors. An earlier analysis of some 500 of the donors classified V segments as functional when productive rearrangements were above 56.7% and as segregating when the standard deviation between donors was above 5%. To diagnose cytomegalovirus status from the catalog of TCR beta chain sequences, a statistical classification framework was built. In a later analysis, TCR nucleotide sequences were compared against IMGT/GENE-DB human TR gene sequences so that V and J genes could be assigned. A later analysis assigned CDR3 sequences and most-parsimonious VDJ recombination scenarios with the TCRdist pipeline. In a later analysis, each TCR beta chain was defined by its CDR3 amino acid sequence together with its V-gene family, and reads without a unique V-gene family were excluded. In a later analysis, 450 to 600 highly shared, low-generation-probability nucleotide sequences were removed to address suspected cross-contamination and a sequencing artifact. In a later analysis, a clonal expansion index for each public chain was calculated from normalized within-repertoire ranks of inferred template counts. Generation probabilities in a later analysis came from a VDJ recombination model fitted to out-of-frame rearrangements, and those results were checked against IGoR. In a later analysis, TCR-TCR, TCR-HLA and TCR-CMV co-occurrence was scored with hypergeometric tests, and a repertoire-size bias correction was applied to TCR pairs. A later analysis estimated false discovery rates by permuting HLA or CMV assignments 20 times. A later analysis grouped co-occurring TCRs with DBSCAN, adding TCRdist sequence similarity when clustering within HLA-allele-positive subsets. Co-occurrence clustering excluded repertoires with fewer than 30,000 or more than 120,000 public chains, plus five with anomalous nucleotide sharing. TCRdb obtained this table from immuneACCESS and retained in-frame rearrangements with V and J assigned. These tables miss some clones; where compared with another copy, unresolved V genes account for less than half of the shortfall, and the remainder is unexplained. The D gene and trimming were derived from the DNA, and the V and J assignments and clone size from that table. The sample table records nearly 65,000 clones; approximately 73% of these occur just once. The top ten constitute roughly 5.3% of the sample.

The cohort consisted of 666 healthy bone marrow donors. At the time of sampling, every cohort member was nominally healthy, though immune exposures that went unrecorded were likely present. The donor was CMV seronegative and belonged to the group of around 400 seronegative cohort members. Each donor provided a peripheral blood sample, and peripheral blood mononuclear cells were used for TCR beta sequencing. Genomic DNA extraction from the blood cell samples was performed with the Qiagen DNeasy Blood Extraction Kit. A note on this clone: This clone's antigen is unknown. Base qualities are missing; no much larger clone stands one base away.

Sequencing was done on a sample of PBMCs. This chain joins TRBV4-2 to TRBJ1-2; the D gene is possibly TRBD1, with 6 bases matching. This clonotype originated in a man aged 45-65 years in good health and CMV-seronegative. The CDR3 corresponds to CASSQLVGGGAGYGYTF. The DNA sequence follows: TGTGCCAGCAGCCAACTAGTTGGAGGGGGGGCTGGGTATGGCTACACCTTC.